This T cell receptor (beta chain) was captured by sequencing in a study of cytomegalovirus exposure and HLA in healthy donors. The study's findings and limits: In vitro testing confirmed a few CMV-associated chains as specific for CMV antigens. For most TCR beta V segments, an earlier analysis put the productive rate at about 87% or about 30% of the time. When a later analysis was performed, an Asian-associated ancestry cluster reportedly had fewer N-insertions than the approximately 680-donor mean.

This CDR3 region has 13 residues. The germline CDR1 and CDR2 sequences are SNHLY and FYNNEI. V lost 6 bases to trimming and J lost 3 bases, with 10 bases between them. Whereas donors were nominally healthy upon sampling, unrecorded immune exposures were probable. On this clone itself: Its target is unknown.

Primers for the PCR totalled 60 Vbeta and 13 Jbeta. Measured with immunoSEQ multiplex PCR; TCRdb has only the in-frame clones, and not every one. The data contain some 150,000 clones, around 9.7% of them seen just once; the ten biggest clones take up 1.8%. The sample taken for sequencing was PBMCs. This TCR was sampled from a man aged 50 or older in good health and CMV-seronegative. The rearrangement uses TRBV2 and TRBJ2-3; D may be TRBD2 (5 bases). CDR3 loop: CASRFTRTDTQYF. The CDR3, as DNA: TGTGCCAGCAGATTTACTAGGACAGATACGCAGTATTTT.